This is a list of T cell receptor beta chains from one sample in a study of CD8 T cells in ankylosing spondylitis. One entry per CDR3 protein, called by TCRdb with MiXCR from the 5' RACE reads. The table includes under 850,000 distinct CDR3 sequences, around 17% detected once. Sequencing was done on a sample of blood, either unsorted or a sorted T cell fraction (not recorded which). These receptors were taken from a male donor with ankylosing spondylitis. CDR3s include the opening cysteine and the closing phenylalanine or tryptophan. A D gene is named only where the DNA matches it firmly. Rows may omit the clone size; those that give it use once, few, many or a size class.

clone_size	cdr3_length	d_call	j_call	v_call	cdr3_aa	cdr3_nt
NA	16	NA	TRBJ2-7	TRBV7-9	CASSLAVGPLAYEQYF	TGTGCCAGCAGCTTAGCAGTGGGGCCACTTGCCTACGAGCAGTACTTC
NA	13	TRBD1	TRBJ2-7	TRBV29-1	CSVWTGDSYEQYF	TGCAGCGTGTGGACAGGGGACTCCTACGAGCAGTACTTC
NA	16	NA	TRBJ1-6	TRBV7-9	CASSLPDSSYNSPLHF	TGTGCCAGCAGCTTACCAGACAGCTCCTATAATTCACCCCTCCACTTT
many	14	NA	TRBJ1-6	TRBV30	CAYAKGENNSPLHF	TGTGCCTATGCCAAGGGAGAAAATAATTCACCCCTCCACTTT
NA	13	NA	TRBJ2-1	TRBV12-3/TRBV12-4	CASSAGPPNEQFF	TGTGCCAGCAGTGCCGGACCACCCAATGAGCAGTTCTTC
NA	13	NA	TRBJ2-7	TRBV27	CASNSPPSYEQYF	TGTGCCAGCAATTCTCCCCCCTCCTACGAGCAGTACTTC
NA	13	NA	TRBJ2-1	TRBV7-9	CASSSILVGEQFF	TGTGCCAGCAGCTCAATCCTTGTCGGTGAGCAGTTCTTC
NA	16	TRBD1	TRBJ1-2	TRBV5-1	CASSLAGTGPRYGYTF	TGCGCCAGCAGCTTGGCCGGGACAGGGCCTCGGTATGGCTACACCTTC
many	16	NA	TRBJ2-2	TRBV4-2	CASSHLGGGGFGELFF	TGTGCCAGCAGCCACCTAGGGGGAGGCGGGTTCGGGGAGCTGTTTTTT
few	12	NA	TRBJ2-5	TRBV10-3	CATGTSEETQYF	TGTGCCACCGGGACCTCGGAAGAGACCCAGTACTTC
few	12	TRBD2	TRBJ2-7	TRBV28	CASMGLGYEQYF	TGTGCCAGCATGGGACTAGGCTACGAGCAGTACTTC
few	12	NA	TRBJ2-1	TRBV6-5	CASSPDFNEQFF	TGTGCCAGCAGCCCAGACTTCAATGAGCAGTTCTTC
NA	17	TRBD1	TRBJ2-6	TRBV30	CAWQVITGDTGANVLTF	TGTGCCTGGCAGGTGATTACAGGGGATACTGGGGCCAACGTCCTGACTTTC
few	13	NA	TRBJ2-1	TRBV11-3	CASSLDDLNEQFF	TGTGCCAGCAGCTTAGACGACCTCAATGAGCAGTTCTTC
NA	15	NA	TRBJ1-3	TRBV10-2	CASSEGQTSGNTIYF	TGCGCCAGCAGTGAGGGACAGACTTCTGGAAACACCATATATTTT
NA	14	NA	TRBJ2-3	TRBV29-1	CSVDGGHGTDTQYF	TGCAGCGTTGATGGGGGGCACGGCACAGATACGCAGTATTTT
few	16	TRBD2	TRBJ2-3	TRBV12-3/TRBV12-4	CASSFRLAGVVDTQYF	TGTGCCAGCAGTTTTAGACTAGCGGGGGTGGTAGATACGCAGTATTTT
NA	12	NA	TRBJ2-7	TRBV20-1	CSAPGAGYEQYF	TGCAGTGCTCCTGGGGCCGGCTACGAGCAGTACTTC
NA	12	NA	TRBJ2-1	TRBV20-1	CSARDSTNEQFF	TGCAGTGCTAGAGATTCAACCAATGAGCAGTTCTTC
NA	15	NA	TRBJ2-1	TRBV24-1	CATSGGAGSQNEQFF	TGTGCCACCAGTGGGGGGGCAGGGAGTCAAAATGAGCAGTTCTTC